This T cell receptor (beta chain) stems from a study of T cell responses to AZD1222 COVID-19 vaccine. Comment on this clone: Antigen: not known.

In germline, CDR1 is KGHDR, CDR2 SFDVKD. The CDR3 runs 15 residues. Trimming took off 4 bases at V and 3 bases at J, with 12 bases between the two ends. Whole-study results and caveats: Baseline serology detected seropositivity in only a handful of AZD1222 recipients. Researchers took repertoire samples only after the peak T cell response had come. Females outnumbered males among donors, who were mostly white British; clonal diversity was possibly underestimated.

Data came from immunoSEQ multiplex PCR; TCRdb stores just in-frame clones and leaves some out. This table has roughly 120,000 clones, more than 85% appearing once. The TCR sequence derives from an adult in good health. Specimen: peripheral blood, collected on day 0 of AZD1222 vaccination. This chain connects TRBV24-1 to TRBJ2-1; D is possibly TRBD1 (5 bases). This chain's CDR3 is CATSDPRQIYNEQFF. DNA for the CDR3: TGTGCCACCAGTGACCCCCGACAGATCTACAATGAGCAGTTCTTC.